This entry features one TCR beta chain sequence. This record belongs to a study of CD8+CD57+ T cells in acquired aplastic anemia. As for the study in general: Reads per healthy sample averaged approximately 9.9 million (CD4+) and under 13 million (CD8+).

The V end lost 6 bases, the J end lost 3 bases, and 18 bases lay between the germline ends. This CDR3 contains 15 residues. CDR1 is SNHLY, CDR2 FYNNEI, per germline. The study profiled TCR beta VDJ and CDR3 using genomic DNA as template. TCRdb itself ran the reads through MiXCR, one entry per CDR3 protein. Among 400,000 to 450,000 distinct CDR3 sequences listed, around 68% were seen once. Sequencing input: sorted CD4+, CD8+, or CD8+CD57+ T cells (not recorded which) from PBMCs. The genes are TRBV2 and TRBJ2-7; D not resolved. The sequence was obtained from a human donor in good health, serving as a control. The CDR3 bases are TGTGCCAGCAGCGACCACGTGGAACTGAACTACGAGCAGTACTTC. As protein: CASSDHVELNYEQYF.